The sequence of this TCR beta chain was determined in a study of OX40 agonist ivuxolimab in advanced cancers. Study-level points and caveats: Among some nonresponders, normalized T-cell clonal expansion was also low.

Method: immunoSEQ multiplex PCR; TCRdb's copy keeps in-frame clones and lacks some. Found here are tens of thousands of clones, almost 85% of them singletons; the top ten hold 5.5% to 6%. Of note for this clone: The antigen is unknown.

V lost 1 base, J lost 6 bases, and 7 bases stayed unmatched. This CDR3 comprises 16 residues. Germline-derived CDR1 and CDR2 are LGHNA and YNFKEQ. Patients were ineligible given autoimmune disease history or systemic immunosuppression. The source material was CD4+ or CD8+ T cells sorted from blood, sampled in a trial of the OX40 agonist ivuxolimab. The V and J genes are TRBV4-2 and TRBJ2-1, with 9 positions matching TRBD2. The TCR sequence derives from an adult with an advanced solid tumor such as melanoma, head and neck, liver or kidney cancer. The CDR3 loop reads CASSQGELAGGNEQFF. For the CDR3, the DNA is TGTGCCAGCAGCCAAGGCGAACTAGCGGGCGGCAATGAGCAGTTCTTC.